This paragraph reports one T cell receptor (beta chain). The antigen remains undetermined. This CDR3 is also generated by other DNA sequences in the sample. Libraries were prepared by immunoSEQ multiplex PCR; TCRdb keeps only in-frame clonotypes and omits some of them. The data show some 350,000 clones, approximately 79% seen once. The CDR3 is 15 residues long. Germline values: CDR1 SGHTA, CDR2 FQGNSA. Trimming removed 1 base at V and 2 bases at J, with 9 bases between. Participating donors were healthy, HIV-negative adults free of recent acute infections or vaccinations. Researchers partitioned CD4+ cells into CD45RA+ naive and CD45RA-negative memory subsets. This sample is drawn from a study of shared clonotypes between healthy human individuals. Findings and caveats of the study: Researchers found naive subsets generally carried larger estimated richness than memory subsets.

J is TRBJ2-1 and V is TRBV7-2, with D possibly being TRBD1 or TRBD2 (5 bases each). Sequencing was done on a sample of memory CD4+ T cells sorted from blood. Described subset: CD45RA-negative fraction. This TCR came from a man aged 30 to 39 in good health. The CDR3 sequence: CASSLGTGPYNEQFF. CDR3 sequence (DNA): TGTGCCAGCAGCTTAGGGACGGGACCCTACAATGAGCAGTTCTTC.